These 12 T cell receptor beta chains share one sample of origin, sequenced in a study of blood T cell repertoires in COVID-19. Libraries were prepared by immunoSEQ multiplex PCR; TCRdb keeps only in-frame clonotypes and omits some of them. The sample comprises about 200,000 clones, around four fifths of which are singletons, and 0.8% to 0.95% rests with the top ten. The sample comprised peripheral blood. These receptors originate from a man between 60 and 75 years old with COVID-19, enrolled during active disease.

This chain uses TRBV4-1 with TRBJ2-2; TRBD1 aligns across 8 bases. Germline V gene sequence: CDR1 MGHRA, CDR2 YSYEKL. The V and J ends lost 4 bases and 1 base, in that order; junction bases with no gene match: 5. This CDR3 has 16 residues. For the CDR3, the DNA is TGCGCCAGCAGCCTTCCGGGACAGGTGAACACCGGGGAGCTGTTTTTT. This codes for CASSLPGQVNTGELFF.

V is TRBV29-1 and J is TRBJ1-3, with 7 bases fitting TRBD1. This CDR3 has 14 amino acids. Germline loops: CDR1 SQVTM, CDR2 ANQGSEA. V was pared by 5 bases and J by 4 bases, with 8 bases of the junction left unmatched. The CDR3 DNA is TGCAGCGTTACCGAGGACAGGCACGGAAACACCATATATTTT. It is translated as CSVTEDRHGNTIYF.

This clone was recorded once. The chain carries TRBV2 and TRBJ2-5; no clear D gene. Trimming took off 1 base at V and 11 bases at J, with 11 bases between the two ends. Germline CDR1 SNHLY, CDR2 FYNNEI. The CDR3 is 12 residues long. The CDR3 spells CASSEGDGSQYF. CDR3 sequence (DNA): TGTGCCAGCAGTGAAGGCGACGGGTCACAGTACTTC. Drawing the rest from reference TRBV2 and TRBJ2-5, the complete variable domain is EPEVTQTPSHQVTQMGQEVILRCVPISNHLYFYWYRQILGQKVEFLVSFYNNEISEKSEIFDDQFSVERPDGSNFTLKIRSTKLEDSAMYFCASSEGDGSQYFGPGTRLLVL.

The rearrangement uses TRBV10-2 and TRBJ1-5, with TRBD1 as a possible D gene (5 bases). Germline CDR1 is WSHSY and CDR2 is SAAADI. Trimming stripped 7 bases from V and 3 bases from J, with 10 bases between. The CDR3 has 13 residues. The CDR3 sequence: CASTLGLNQPQHF. CDR3 sequence (DNA): TGCGCCAGCACCTTGGGGCTCAATCAGCCCCAGCATTTT.

The chain has TRBV27 and TRBJ2-1, with a weak D call TRBD1 (6 bases). The CDR3 covers 15 residues. The V and J ends lost 3 bases and 6 bases respectively, with 15 bases between them. CDR1 is MNHEY and CDR2 is SMNVEV in the germline V gene (reference sequence). CDR3 DNA: TGTGCCAGCAGTTTTCGGACAGATCCAGGCAATGAGCAGTTCTTC. Protein product: CASSFRTDPGNEQFF.

J is TRBJ1-2 and V is TRBV19; D unresolved. The germline gives CDR1 LNHDA, CDR2 SQIVND (reference sequence). This CDR3 is built from 13 residues. Trimming pared 3 bases from V and 5 bases from J, leaving 10 bases between. The CDR3 DNA sequence: TGTGCCAGTAGTATGAGCGAGGAGTATGGCTACACCTTC. Translation gives CASSMSEEYGYTF.

The chain has TRBV6-6 and TRBJ1-2; 9 bases are shared with TRBD1. Germline V gives CDR1 MNHNY, CDR2 SVGAGI (reference sequence). Trimming cost V 2 bases and J 2 bases; bases outside gene matches: 6. CDR3 length: 16 residues. This CDR3 is CASSYHPGTGNYGYTF. The CDR3 coding sequence is TGTGCCAGCAGTTACCATCCCGGGACAGGGAACTATGGCTACACCTTC.

This chain uses TRBV5-1 with TRBJ1-5; 7 positions agree with TRBD1. This CDR3 has 15 amino acids. With 4 bases clipped from V and 2 bases from J, the junction kept 6 bases outside the gene matches. Germline CDR1 reads SGHRS; CDR2 reads YFSETQ. The CDR3 bases are TGCGCCAGCAGCCCCACAGGGGAGGGCAATCAGCCCCAGCATTTT. It specifies CASSPTGEGNQPQHF.

This clone was seen a single time. The chain carries TRBV5-4 and TRBJ1-1; D is perhaps TRBD1 (5 bases). The CDR3 spans 15 residues. The V and J ends lost 4 bases and 0 bases respectively, with 13 bases between them. Germline V lookup: CDR1 SGHNT, CDR2 YYREEE (reference sequence). CDR3: CASSETRGMNTEAFF. Written as DNA, the CDR3 is TGTGCCAGCAGCGAGACAAGGGGAATGAACACTGAAGCTTTCTTT.

The J gene is TRBJ1-1, the V gene TRBV29-1; possible D gene TRBD1, 5 bases. The V gene lost 4 bases and the J gene lost 4 bases, with 19 bases spanning the gap. Germline loops: CDR1 SQVTM, CDR2 ANQGSEA. The CDR3 spans 15 residues. In nucleotides, the CDR3 is TGCAGCGTTGCCGGGGGGTTCATACCGGGCACTGAAGCTTTCTTT. This translates into CSVAGGFIPGTEAFF.

This chain uses TRBV4-1 with TRBJ1-1, with D tentatively TRBD1 (6 bases). CDR3 size: 16 residues. V was trimmed by 0 bases and J by 6 bases, leaving 17 bases between them. Germline V gene data show CDR1 as MGHRA and CDR2 as YSYEKL. This CDR3 reads CASSQDTLYRASEAFF. The CDR3 nucleotides read TGCGCCAGCAGCCAAGATACCTTGTACAGGGCCTCTGAAGCTTTCTTT.

The chain combines TRBV28 with TRBJ1-5, with 7 bases aligning to TRBD1. This CDR3 has 12 residues. From germline, CDR1 is MDHEN and CDR2 SYDVKM. Germline trimming cut 8 bases from V and 5 bases from J; bases unmatched to any gene: 3. CDR3 amino acids: CASDRAYQPQHF. In DNA, the CDR3 is TGTGCCAGCGACAGGGCGTATCAGCCCCAGCATTTT. The variable domain in full, with the rest retrieved from reference TRBV28 and TRBJ1-5, is DVKVTQSSRYLVKRTGEKVFLECVQDMDHENMFWYRQDPGLGLRLIYFSYDVKMKEKGDIPEGYSVSREKKERFSLILESASTNQTSMYLCASDRAYQPQHFGDGTRLSIL.